Sequencing of this T cell receptor beta chain was carried out in a study of T-cell reconstitution after alpha-beta-depleted transplantation in children. TCRbeta library construction was performed incorporating unique molecular identifiers. TCRdb redid the calling of the PCR reads with MiXCR, one entry per CDR3 protein. The sample yields approximately 500,000 distinct CDR3 sequences, roughly 10% seen once. Ten or more counts support this clonotype. Its specificity is not known. This CDR3 spans 14 amino acids. V was shortened by 3 bases and J by 2 bases, with 10 bases between the two germline ends. CDR1 is SGHRS and CDR2 is YFSETQ in the germline V gene. Study-wide results and caveats: Counts and diversity of T cells one year after transplant came mostly from newly produced T cells.

Sequencing was performed on PBMCs, taken before TCRalphabeta/CD19-depleted stem cell transplant. The V call is TRBV5-1, the J call TRBJ2-3; no definite D call. The receptor was isolated from a child aged 2-15 years with inherited bone marrow failure, due to receive a stem cell transplant. DNA for the CDR3: TGCGCCAGCAGCTCCGGACGACTCACAGATACGCAGTATTTT. Its translation: CASSSGRLTDTQYF.